This record concerns one T cell receptor (beta chain) sequence. Antigen specificity is unknown. Both 60 Vbeta primers and 13 Jbeta primers went into the PCR. Using immunoSEQ multiplex PCR, the repertoire was profiled, and TCRdb retains in-frame clones only, with some absent. This sample has 150,000 to 200,000 clones, with 65% to 80% found just once. V trimming: 5 bases; J trimming: 4 bases; junction bases outside the gene matches: 7. The V gene's germline CDR1 is LNHDA and CDR2 SQIVND (reference sequence). CDR3 length: 16 amino acids. This sample was taken from a study of cytomegalovirus exposure and HLA in healthy donors. General study findings and limits: Later analysis identified several of the most significant clusters that appeared linked to common viral pathogens. TCR beta sequences reportedly predicted most subjects' HLA-A and HLA-B alleles accurately. A link between a missense DCLRE1C variant and TCR beta V- and J-gene trimming emerged from a later analysis. With further analysis later on, most CMV-associated TCR beta chains appeared HLA-restricted.

Sequenced sample: PBMCs. This receptor was obtained from a woman between 25 and 40 years old in good health and CMV-seropositive. The rearrangement joins TRBV19 to TRBJ2-1, with 11 bases that match TRBD2. For the CDR3, the DNA is TGTGCCAGTAGTGTCGGTAGCGGGGGGGGATACAATGAGCAGTTCTTC. It is translated as CASSVGSGGGYNEQFF.